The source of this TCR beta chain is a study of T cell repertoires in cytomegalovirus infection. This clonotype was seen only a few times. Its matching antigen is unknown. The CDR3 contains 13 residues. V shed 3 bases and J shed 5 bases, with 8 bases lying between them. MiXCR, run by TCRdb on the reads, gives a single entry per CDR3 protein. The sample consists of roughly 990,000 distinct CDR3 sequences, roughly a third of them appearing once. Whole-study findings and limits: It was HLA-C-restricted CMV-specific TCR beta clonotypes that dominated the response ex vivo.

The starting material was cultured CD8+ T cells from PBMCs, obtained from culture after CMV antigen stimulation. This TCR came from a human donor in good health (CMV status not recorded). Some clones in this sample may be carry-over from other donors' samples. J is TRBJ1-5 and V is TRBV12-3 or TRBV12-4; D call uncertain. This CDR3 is CASSFAPDQPQHF. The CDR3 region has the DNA TGTGCCAGCAGTTTTGCGCCCGATCAGCCCCAGCATTTT.